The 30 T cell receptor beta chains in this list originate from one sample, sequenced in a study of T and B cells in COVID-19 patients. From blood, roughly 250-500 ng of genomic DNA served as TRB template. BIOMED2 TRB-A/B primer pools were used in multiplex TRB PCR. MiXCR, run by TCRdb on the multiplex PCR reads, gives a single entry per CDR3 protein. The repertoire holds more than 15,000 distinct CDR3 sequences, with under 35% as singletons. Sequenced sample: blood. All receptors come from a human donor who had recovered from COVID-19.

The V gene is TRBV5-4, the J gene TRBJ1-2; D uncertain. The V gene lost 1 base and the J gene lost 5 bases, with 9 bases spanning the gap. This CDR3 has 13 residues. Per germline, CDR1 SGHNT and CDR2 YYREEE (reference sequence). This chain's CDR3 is CASSLTSAYGYTF. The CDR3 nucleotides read TGTGCCAGCAGCTTGACCAGCGCTTATGGCTACACCTTC.

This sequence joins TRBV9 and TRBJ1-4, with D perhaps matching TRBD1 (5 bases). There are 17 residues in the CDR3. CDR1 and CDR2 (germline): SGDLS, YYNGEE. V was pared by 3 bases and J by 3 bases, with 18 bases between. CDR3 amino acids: CASSAPQGTEPNEKLFF. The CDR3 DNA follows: TGTGCCAGCAGCGCTCCTCAAGGGACGGAGCCTAATGAAAAACTGTTTTTT.

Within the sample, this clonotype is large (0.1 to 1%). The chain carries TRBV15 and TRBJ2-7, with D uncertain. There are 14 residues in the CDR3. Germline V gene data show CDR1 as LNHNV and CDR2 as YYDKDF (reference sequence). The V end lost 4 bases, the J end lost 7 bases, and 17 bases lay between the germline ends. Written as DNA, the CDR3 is TGTGCCACCAGCAAAGGTACTACGAATTTAGAGCAGTACTTC. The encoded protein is CATSKGTTNLEQYF.

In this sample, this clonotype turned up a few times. The CDR3 nucleotides read TGTGCCAGCAGCTTGGATCTGAGCGCCGGTGGCTACACCTTC. This codes for CASSLDLSAGGYTF. This chain connects TRBV5-4 to TRBJ1-2; the D is unclear. This CDR3 spans 14 amino acids. Between the trimmed V and J ends, which lost 0 bases and 7 bases, there was a span of 13 bases. Germline V gene data show CDR1 as SGHNT and CDR2 as YYREEE (reference sequence).

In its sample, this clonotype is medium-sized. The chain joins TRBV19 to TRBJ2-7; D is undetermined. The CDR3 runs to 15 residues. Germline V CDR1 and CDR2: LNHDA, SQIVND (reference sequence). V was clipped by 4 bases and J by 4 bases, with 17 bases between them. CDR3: CASSTGSTARYEQYF. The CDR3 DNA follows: TGTGCCAGTAGTACCGGCTCGACTGCTAGATACGAGCAGTACTTC.

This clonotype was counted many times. CDR3 in amino acids: CASSLSDRVTEAFF. CDR3 sequence (DNA): TGTGCCAGCAGCCTATCGGACAGGGTTACTGAAGCTTTCTTT. The genes are TRBV5-4 and TRBJ1-1; the match to TRBD1 covers 8 bases. V trimming: 4 bases; J trimming: 5 bases; junction bases outside the gene matches: 7. The CDR3 runs to 14 residues. Germline CDR1 and CDR2: SGHNT and YYREEE (reference sequence). Variable domain in full (rest from reference TRBV5-4 and TRBJ1-1): ETGVTQSPTHLIKTRGQQVTLRCSSQSGHNTVSWYQQALGQGPQFIFQYYREEENGRGNFPPRFSGLQFPNYSSELNVNALELDDSALYLCASSLSDRVTEAFFGQGTRLTVV.

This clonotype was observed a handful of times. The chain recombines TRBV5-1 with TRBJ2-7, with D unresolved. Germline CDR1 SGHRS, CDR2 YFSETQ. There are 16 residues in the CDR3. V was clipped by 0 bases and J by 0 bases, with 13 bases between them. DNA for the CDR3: TGCGCCAGCAGCTTGGTAATCGCGGCCAGCTCCTACGAGCAGTACTTC. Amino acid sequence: CASSLVIAASSYEQYF.

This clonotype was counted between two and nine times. The CDR3 DNA sequence: TGTGCCACCAGCGCCGGACAACGGGCGAACACTGAAGCTTTCTTT. It specifies CATSAGQRANTEAFF. V gene TRBV15 combines with J gene TRBJ1-1, with D possibly matching TRBD1 (5 bases). The CDR3 is made up of 15 amino acids. In germline, CDR1 is LNHNV, CDR2 YYDKDF (reference sequence). V lost 5 bases, J lost 1 base, and 14 bases lay in between.

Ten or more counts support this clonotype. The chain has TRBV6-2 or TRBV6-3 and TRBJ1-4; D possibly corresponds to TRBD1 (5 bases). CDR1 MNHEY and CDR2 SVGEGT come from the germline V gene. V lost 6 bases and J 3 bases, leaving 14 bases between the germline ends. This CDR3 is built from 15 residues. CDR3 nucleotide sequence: TGTGCCAGCAGACAGCAGGGTACGGCTAATGAAAAACTGTTTTTT. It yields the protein CASRQQGTANEKLFF.

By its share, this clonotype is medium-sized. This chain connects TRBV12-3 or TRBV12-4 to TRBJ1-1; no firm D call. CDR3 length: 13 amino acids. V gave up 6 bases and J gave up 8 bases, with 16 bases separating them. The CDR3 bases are TGTGCCAGCAGGCCCGCTTTGAGGGTCGAAGCTTTCTTT. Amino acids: CASRPALRVEAFF.

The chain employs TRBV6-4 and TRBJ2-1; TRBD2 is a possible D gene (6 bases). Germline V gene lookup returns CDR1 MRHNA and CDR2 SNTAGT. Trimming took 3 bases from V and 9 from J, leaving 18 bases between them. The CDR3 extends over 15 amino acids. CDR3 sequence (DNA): TGTGCCAGCAGTGAGAAAGCGGGCCCCACGCTTGAGCAGTTCTTC. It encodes CASSEKAGPTLEQFF.

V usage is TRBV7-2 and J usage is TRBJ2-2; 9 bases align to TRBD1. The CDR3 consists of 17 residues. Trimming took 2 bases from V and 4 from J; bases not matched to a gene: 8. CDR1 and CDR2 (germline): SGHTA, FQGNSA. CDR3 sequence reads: CASSLIATGGSTGELFF. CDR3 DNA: TGTGCCAGCAGCTTAATTGCCACAGGGGGCAGCACCGGGGAGCTGTTTTTT.

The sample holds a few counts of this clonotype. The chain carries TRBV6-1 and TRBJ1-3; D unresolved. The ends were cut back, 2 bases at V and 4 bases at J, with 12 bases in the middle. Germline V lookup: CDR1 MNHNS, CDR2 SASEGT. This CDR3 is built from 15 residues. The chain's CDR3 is CASSELDQPGNTIYF. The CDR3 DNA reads TGTGCCAGCAGTGAATTGGACCAGCCCGGAAACACCATATATTTT.

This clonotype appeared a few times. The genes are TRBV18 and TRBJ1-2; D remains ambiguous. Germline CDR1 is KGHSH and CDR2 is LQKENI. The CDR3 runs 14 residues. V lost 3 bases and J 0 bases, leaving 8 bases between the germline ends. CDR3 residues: CASSPSAANYGYTF. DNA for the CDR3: TGTGCCAGCTCACCCTCGGCAGCTAACTATGGCTACACCTTC.

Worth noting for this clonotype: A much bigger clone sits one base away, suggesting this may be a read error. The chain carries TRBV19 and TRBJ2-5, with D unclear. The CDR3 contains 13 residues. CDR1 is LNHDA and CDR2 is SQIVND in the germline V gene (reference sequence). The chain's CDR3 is CASIIRLQETQYF. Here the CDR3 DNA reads TGTGCCAGTATTATAAGACTCCAAGAGACCCAGTACTTC.

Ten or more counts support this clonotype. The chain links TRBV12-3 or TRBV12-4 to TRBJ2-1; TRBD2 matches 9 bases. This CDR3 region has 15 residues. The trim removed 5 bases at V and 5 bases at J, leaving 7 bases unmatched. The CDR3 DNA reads TGTGCCAGCAGTCGCCAGACTAGCGGAGACAATGAGCAGTTCTTC. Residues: CASSRQTSGDNEQFF.

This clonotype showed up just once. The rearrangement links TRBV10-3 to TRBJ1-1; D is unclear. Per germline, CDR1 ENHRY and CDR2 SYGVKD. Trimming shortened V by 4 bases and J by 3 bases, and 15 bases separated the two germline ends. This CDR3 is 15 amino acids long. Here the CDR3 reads CAISGPGLQDTEAFF. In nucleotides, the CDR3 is TGTGCCATCAGTGGGCCGGGATTGCAGGACACTGAAGCTTTCTTT.

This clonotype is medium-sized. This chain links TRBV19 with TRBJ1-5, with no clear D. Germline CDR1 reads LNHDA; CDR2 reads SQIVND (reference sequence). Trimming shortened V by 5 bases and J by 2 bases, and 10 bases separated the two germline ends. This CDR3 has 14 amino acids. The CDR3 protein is CASSGFSGNQPQHF. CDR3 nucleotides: TGTGCCAGTAGTGGCTTTTCGGGCAATCAGCCCCAGCATTTT.

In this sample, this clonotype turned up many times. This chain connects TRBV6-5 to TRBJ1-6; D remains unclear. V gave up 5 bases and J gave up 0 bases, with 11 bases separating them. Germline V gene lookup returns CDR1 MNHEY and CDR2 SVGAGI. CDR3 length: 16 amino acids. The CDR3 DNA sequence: TGTGCCAGCAGTCCTCGGACGAGCTCCTATAATTCACCCCTCCACTTT. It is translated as CASSPRTSSYNSPLHF.

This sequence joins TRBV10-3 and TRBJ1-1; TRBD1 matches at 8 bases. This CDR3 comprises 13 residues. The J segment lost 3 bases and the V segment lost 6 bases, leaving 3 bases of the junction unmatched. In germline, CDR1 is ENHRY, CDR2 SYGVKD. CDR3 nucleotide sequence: TGTGCCATCAGCGGACAGGGAGACACTGAAGCTTTCTTT. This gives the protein CAISGQGDTEAFF.

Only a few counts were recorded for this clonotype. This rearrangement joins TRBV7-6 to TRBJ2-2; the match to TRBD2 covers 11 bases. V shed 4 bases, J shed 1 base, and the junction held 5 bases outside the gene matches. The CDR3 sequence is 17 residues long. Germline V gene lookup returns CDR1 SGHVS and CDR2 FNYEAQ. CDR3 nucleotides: TGTGCCAGCAGCTCAAGACTAGCGGGAAAGAACACCGGGGAGCTGTTTTTT. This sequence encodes CASSSRLAGKNTGELFF.

DNA for the CDR3: TGTGCCAGCAGTTTACAGGGGGACAATCAGCCCCAGCATTTT. Amino acid sequence: CASSLQGDNQPQHF. The genes are TRBV27 and TRBJ1-5; TRBD1 matches 7 bases. V was pared by 2 bases and J by 3 bases, with 1 base of the junction left unmatched. The germline V gene encodes CDR1 MNHEY and CDR2 SMNVEV (reference sequence). This CDR3 is built from 14 residues.

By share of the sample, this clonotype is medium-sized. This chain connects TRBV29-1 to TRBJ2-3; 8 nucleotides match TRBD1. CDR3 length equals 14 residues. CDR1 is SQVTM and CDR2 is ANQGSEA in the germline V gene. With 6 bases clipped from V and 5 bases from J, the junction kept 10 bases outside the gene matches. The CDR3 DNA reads TGCAGCGTAAAAGCGACAGGGGTGGGAGATACGCAGTATTTT. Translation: CSVKATGVGDTQYF.

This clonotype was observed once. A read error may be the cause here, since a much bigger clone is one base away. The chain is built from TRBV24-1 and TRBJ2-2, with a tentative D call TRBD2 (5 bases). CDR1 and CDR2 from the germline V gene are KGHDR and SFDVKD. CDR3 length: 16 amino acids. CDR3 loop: CVTSDLGLARTGELFF. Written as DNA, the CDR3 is TGTGTCACCAGTGATTTAGGGCTAGCTCGGACCGGGGAGCTGTTTTTT.

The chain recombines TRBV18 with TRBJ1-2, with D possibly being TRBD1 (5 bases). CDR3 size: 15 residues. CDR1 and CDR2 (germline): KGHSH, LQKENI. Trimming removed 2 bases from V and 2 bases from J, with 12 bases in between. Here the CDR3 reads CASSPSAGQNYGYTF. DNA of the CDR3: TGTGCCAGCTCACCATCGGCAGGGCAGAACTATGGCTACACCTTC.

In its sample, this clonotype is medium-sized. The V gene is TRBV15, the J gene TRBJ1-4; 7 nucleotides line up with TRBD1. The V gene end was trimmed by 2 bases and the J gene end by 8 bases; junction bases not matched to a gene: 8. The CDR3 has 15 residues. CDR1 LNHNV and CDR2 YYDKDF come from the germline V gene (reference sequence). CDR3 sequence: CATSRSTGMDEKLFF. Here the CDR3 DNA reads TGTGCCACCAGCAGATCGACAGGGATGGACGAAAAACTGTTTTTT.

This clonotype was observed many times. CDR3 sequence (DNA): TGTGCCAGCAGTCCCTGGACTAGCGGGGTGGCCGCGGCAGATACGCAGTATTTT. Translated, it gives CASSPWTSGVAAADTQYF. The V and J genes are TRBV6-6 and TRBJ2-3; 12 nucleotides line up with TRBD2. Per germline, CDR1 MNHNY and CDR2 SVGAGI (reference sequence). The CDR3 consists of 18 residues. The trim removed 5 bases at V and 4 bases at J, leaving 13 bases unmatched.

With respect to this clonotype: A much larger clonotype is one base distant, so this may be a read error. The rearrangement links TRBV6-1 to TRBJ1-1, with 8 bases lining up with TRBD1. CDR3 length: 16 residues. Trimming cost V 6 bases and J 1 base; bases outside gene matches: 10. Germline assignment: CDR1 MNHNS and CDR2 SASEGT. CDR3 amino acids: CASRPTGADRNTEAFF. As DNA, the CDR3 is TGTGCCAGCAGGCCGACAGGGGCTGATCGGAACACTGAAGCTTTCTTT.

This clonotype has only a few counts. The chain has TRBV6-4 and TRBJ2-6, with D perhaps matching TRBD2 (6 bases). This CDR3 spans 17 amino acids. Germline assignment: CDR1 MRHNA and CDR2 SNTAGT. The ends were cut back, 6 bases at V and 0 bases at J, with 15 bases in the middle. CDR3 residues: CASSARDSISGANVLTF. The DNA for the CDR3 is TGTGCCAGCAGCGCTAGGGACTCCATCTCTGGGGCCAACGTCCTGACTTTC.

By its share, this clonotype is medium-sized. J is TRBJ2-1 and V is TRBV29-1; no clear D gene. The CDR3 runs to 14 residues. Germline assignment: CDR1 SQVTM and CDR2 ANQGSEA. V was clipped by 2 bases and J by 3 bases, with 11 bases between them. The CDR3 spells CSVETERSYNEQFF. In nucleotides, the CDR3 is TGCAGCGTTGAAACCGAGAGGAGCTACAATGAGCAGTTCTTC.